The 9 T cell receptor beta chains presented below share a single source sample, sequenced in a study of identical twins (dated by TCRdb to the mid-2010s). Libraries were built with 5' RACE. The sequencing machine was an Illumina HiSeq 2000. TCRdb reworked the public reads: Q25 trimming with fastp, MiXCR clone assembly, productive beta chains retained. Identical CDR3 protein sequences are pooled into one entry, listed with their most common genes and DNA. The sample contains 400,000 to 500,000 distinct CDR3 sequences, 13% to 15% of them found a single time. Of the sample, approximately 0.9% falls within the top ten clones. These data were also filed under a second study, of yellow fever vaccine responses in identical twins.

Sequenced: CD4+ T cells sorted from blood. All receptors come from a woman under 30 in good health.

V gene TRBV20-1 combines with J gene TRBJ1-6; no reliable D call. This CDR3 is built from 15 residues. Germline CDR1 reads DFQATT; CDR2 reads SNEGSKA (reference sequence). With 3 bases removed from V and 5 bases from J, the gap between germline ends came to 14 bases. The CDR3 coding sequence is TGCAGTGCTAGTTTACACCAGACTAATAATTCACCCCTCCACTTT. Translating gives CSASLHQTNNSPLHF.

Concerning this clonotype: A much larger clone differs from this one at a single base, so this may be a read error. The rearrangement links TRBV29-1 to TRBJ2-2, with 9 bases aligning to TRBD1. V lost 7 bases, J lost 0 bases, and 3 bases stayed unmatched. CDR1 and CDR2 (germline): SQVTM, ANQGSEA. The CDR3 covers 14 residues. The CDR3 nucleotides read TGCAGCGCCGGGACAGGGTCGAACACCGGGGAGCTGTTTTTT. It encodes CSAGTGSNTGELFF.

The CDR3 nucleotides read TGTGCCAGCAGCATCCCGGGACAGGGACGCTCTGGGGCCAACGTCCTGACTTTC. Translation: CASSIPGQGRSGANVLTF. The rearrangement links TRBV5-6 to TRBJ2-6; 9 nucleotides line up with TRBD1. V lost 4 bases and J lost 0; bases outside the gene matches: 8. Germline assignment: CDR1 SGHDT and CDR2 YYEEEE. CDR3 length equals 18 residues.

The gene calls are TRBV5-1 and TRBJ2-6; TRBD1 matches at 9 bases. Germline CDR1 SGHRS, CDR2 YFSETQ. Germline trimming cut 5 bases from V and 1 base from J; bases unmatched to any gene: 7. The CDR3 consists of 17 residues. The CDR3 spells CASSRDRGKSGANVLTF. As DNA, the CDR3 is TGCGCCAGCAGTCGCGACAGGGGGAAATCTGGGGCCAACGTCCTGACTTTC.

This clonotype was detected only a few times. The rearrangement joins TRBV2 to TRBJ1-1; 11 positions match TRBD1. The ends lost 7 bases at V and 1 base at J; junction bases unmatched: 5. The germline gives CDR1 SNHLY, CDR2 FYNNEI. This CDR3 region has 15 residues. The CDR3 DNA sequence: TGTGCCAGCACGGGACAGGGGGGGCCGAACACTGAAGCTTTCTTT. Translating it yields CASTGQGGPNTEAFF.

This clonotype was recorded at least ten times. The CDR3 sequence is CASSELGGNRETQYF. CDR3 bases: TGTGCCAGCAGTGAACTCGGGGGTAATCGAGAGACCCAGTACTTC. The chain carries TRBV2 and TRBJ2-5, with D possibly being TRBD2 (6 bases). CDR3 length equals 15 residues. V shed 2 bases and J shed 4 bases, with 14 bases lying between them. CDR1 SNHLY and CDR2 FYNNEI come from the germline V gene. Full variable domain (missing parts from reference TRBV2 and TRBJ2-5): EPEVTQTPSHQVTQMGQEVILRCVPISNHLYFYWYRQILGQKVEFLVSFYNNEISEKSEIFDDQFSVERPDGSNFTLKIRSTKLEDSAMYFCASSELGGNRETQYFGPGTRLLVL.

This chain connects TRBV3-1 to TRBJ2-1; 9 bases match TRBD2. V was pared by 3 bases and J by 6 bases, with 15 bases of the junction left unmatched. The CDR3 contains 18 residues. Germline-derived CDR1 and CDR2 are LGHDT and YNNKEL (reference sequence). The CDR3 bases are TGTGCCAGCAGCCAGATCCCAGCGGGGGGATTGGGGTCCAATGAGCAGTTCTTC. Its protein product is CASSQIPAGGLGSNEQFF.

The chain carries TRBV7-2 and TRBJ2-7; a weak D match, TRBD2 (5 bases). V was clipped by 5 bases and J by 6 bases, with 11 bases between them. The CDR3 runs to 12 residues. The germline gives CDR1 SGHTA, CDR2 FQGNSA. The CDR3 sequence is CASSKRSGEQYF. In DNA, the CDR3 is TGTGCCAGCAGCAAGCGGTCCGGCGAGCAGTACTTC.

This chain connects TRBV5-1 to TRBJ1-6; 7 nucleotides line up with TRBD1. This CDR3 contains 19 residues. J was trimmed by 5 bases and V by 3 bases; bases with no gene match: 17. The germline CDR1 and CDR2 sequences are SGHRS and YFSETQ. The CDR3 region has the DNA TGCGCCAGCAGCTACTCCGGGACAGCAAGTTTCATGAATAATTCACCCCTCCACTTT. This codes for CASSYSGTASFMNNSPLHF.